The 15 T cell receptor beta chains given below trace back to one sample, sequenced in a study of CD8 T cells in ankylosing spondylitis. Study-level findings and limits: A TCR beta motif of eight highly homologous variants appeared characteristic of ankylosing spondylitis blood.

These receptors have no identified antigens. TCRdb re-called the 5' RACE reads with MiXCR, one entry per CDR3 protein. The table includes roughly 700,000 distinct CDR3 sequences, roughly 19% detected once. What was sequenced was blood, either unsorted or a sorted T cell fraction (not recorded which). The receptors here all came from a male donor with ankylosing spondylitis.

The chain joins TRBV5-1 to TRBJ1-5, with a weak D call TRBD1 (6 bases). Deletions cut 2 bases from V and 8 bases from J, with 14 bases between. Germline CDR1 and CDR2: SGHRS and YFSETQ. The CDR3 is 14 amino acids. The CDR3 spells CASSFFGGDEPQHF. CDR3 bases: TGCGCCAGCAGCTTCTTCGGGGGCGATGAGCCCCAGCATTTT.

The chain's CDR3 is CSARGGSNEQFF. The DNA of the CDR3 is TGCAGTGCCCGAGGGGGCAGTAATGAGCAGTTCTTC. V is TRBV20-1 and J is TRBJ2-1, with 7 bases matching TRBD1. The CDR3 has 12 residues. After removal of 6 bases from V and 7 bases from J, the junction contained 6 bases not matched to a gene. Germline-derived CDR1 and CDR2 are DFQATT and SNEGSKA (reference sequence).

This clonotype was detected ten times or more. This chain connects TRBV7-9 to TRBJ2-1; D remains unclear. Trimming took 5 bases from V and 0 from J, leaving 11 bases between them. CDR3 size: 15 residues. From germline, CDR1 is SEHNR and CDR2 FQNEAQ (reference sequence). Here the CDR3 DNA reads TGTGCCAGCAGCCTGGACGGTAGCTCCTACAATGAGCAGTTCTTC. Residues: CASSLDGSSYNEQFF.

This clonotype was seen a few times. V usage is TRBV20-1 and J usage is TRBJ1-1; 7 bases line up with TRBD1. With 2 bases clipped from V and 2 bases from J, the junction kept 8 bases outside the gene matches. Per the germline V gene, CDR1 is DFQATT and CDR2 is SNEGSKA (reference sequence). The CDR3 loop spans 15 amino acids. The CDR3 sequence: CSARPPTGINTEAFF. The CDR3 DNA sequence: TGCAGTGCTAGACCCCCGACAGGGATTAACACTGAAGCTTTCTTT.

This clonotype was seen at least ten times. The chain carries TRBV29-1 and TRBJ2-3; the D is unclear. CDR3 size: 11 residues. Germline V gives CDR1 SQVTM, CDR2 ANQGSEA. The germline V and J ends were trimmed by 4 bases and 2 bases, with 4 bases remaining between them. The CDR3 bases are TGCAGCGTTGCCACCACAGATACGCAGTATTTT. Its protein is CSVATTDTQYF.

This clonotype was detected once. DNA for the CDR3: TGCAGTGCTAAAGACGCCGACCGCTACAATGAGCAGTTCTTC. It yields the protein CSAKDADRYNEQFF. The chain combines TRBV20-1 with TRBJ2-1; no firm D call. CDR3 size: 14 residues. Looked up from germline, CDR1 is DFQATT and CDR2 is SNEGSKA (reference sequence). V lost 4 bases and J lost 3, with 13 bases in between.

This clonotype was counted at least ten times. The chain couples TRBV6-1 to TRBJ2-7; D is unresolved. The CDR3 is made up of 13 amino acids. CDR1 is MNHNS and CDR2 is SASEGT in the germline V gene. V dropped 10 bases and J dropped 0 bases, with 13 bases sitting between them. The chain's CDR3 is CATSLDGSYEQYF. DNA of the CDR3: TGTGCCACTTCCCTGGACGGCTCCTACGAGCAGTACTTC.

The chain has TRBV20-1 and TRBJ1-6, with TRBD1 identical over 7 bases. This CDR3 comprises 18 residues. Germline trimming cut 0 bases from V and 9 bases from J; bases unmatched to any gene: 17. The germline V gene has CDR1 DFQATT and CDR2 SNEGSKA (reference sequence). The DNA for the CDR3 is TGCAGTGCTAGAGATTCGCGACAGGGAGTAGTTTTCAGTTCACCCCTCCACTTT. This gives the protein CSARDSRQGVVFSSPLHF.

The CDR3 nucleotides read TGTGCCAGCAGCCGTGCGACAGGGATGAATGAGCAGTTCTTC. This encodes CASSRATGMNEQFF. The chain recombines TRBV4-2 with TRBJ2-1; TRBD1 matches 7 bases. CDR1 is LGHNA, CDR2 YNFKEQ, per germline. Trimming at V came to 4 bases and at J to 7 bases, leaving 7 bases not matched to a gene. The CDR3 sequence is 14 residues long.

The J gene is TRBJ2-7, the V gene TRBV5-1, with 12 bases identical to TRBD2. Germline assignment: CDR1 SGHRS and CDR2 YFSETQ. Germline trimming cut 5 bases from V and 7 bases from J; bases unmatched to any gene: 4. This CDR3 is built from 13 residues. CDR3 nucleotide sequence: TGCGCCAGCAGGACTAGCGGGGGAGGAGAGCAGTACTTC. Protein: CASRTSGGGEQYF.

V gene TRBV7-3 combines with J gene TRBJ2-1, with TRBD2 matching over 13 bases. J lost 6 bases, V lost 6 bases, and 5 bases had no gene match. From germline, CDR1 is SGHTA and CDR2 FQGTGA. The CDR3 consists of 15 residues. The CDR3 nucleotides are TGTGCCAGCAGGGCCGGGACTAGCGGGATCAATGAGCAGTTCTTC. It is translated as CASRAGTSGINEQFF.

This chain uses TRBV7-3 with TRBJ2-4; perhaps TRBD1 as D (5 bases). V was trimmed by 5 bases and J by 8 bases, leaving 19 bases between them. Germline loops: CDR1 SGHTA, CDR2 FQGTGA. The CDR3 covers 15 residues. CDR3 sequence: CASSQGGAGGDIQYF. CDR3 sequence (DNA): TGTGCCAGCAGCCAGGGTGGGGCCGGTGGAGACATTCAGTACTTC.

The chain uses TRBV5-1 and TRBJ2-1, with D unclear. Trimming took 4 bases from V and 9 from J, leaving 11 bases between them. The CDR3 runs to 12 residues. CDR1 and CDR2 (germline): SGHRS, YFSETQ. The CDR3 nucleotides are TGCGCCAGCAGCCATACTTTGGGTGAGCAGTTCTTC. Encoded protein: CASSHTLGEQFF.

The rearrangement links TRBV20-1 to TRBJ1-1, with TRBD1 matching over 11 bases. Germline lookup yields CDR1 DFQATT and CDR2 SNEGSKA (reference sequence). V was clipped by 6 bases and J by 5 bases; unmatched bases: 8. The CDR3 sequence is 14 residues long. CDR3 in DNA: TGCAGTGCCCCAGGGACAGGGGGTTTTACTGAAGCTTTCTTT. It translates to CSAPGTGGFTEAFF.

This clonotype was picked up a small number of times. V gene TRBV7-3 combines with J gene TRBJ2-1; tentatively, D is TRBD1 (6 bases). Per germline, CDR1 SGHTA and CDR2 FQGTGA. The ends were cut back, 5 bases at V and 3 bases at J, with 11 bases in the middle. This CDR3 has 14 amino acids. The CDR3 reads CASSPRTDYNEQFF. In nucleotides, the CDR3 is TGTGCCAGCAGCCCTCGGACAGACTACAATGAGCAGTTCTTC.